Shown below are 24 T cell receptor beta chains from a single sample sequenced in a study of shared T cell receptors in the human thymus. Method: immunoSEQ multiplex PCR; TCRdb's copy keeps in-frame clones and lacks some. Of more than 300,000 clones listed, 95% were seen once; the top ten hold approximately 0.02%. Sequencing was done on a sample of thymocytes. The receptors originated from a human donor.

This chain uses TRBV19 with TRBJ1-5, with D possibly being TRBD1 (5 bases). This CDR3 region has 13 residues. Germline V gene sequence: CDR1 LNHDA, CDR2 SQIVND (reference sequence). V was pared by 3 bases and J by 9 bases, with 12 bases between. The CDR3 protein is CASSIQGGVPQHF. The CDR3 coding sequence is TGTGCCAGTAGTATCCAGGGAGGTGTGCCCCAGCATTTT.

This chain joins TRBV9 and TRBJ1-3, with 8 bases aligning to TRBD1. The CDR3 contains 17 residues. Trimming took 1 base from V and 0 from J; bases not matched to a gene: 6. CDR1 is SGDLS and CDR2 is YYNGEE in the germline V gene. Here the CDR3 DNA reads TGTGCCAGCAGCGTACAGGGACAGGATTACTCTGGAAACACCATATATTTT. This gives the protein CASSVQGQDYSGNTIYF.

The chain is built from TRBV4-3 and TRBJ2-5; D call uncertain. Germline assignment: CDR1 LGHNA and CDR2 YSLEER. The CDR3 spans 14 residues. The germline V and J ends were trimmed by 0 bases and 2 bases, with 7 bases remaining between them. The DNA for the CDR3 is TGCGCCAGCAGCCAAGATCCACGGCAAGAGACCCAGTACTTC. Translated, it gives CASSQDPRQETQYF.

The V call is TRBV25-1, the J call TRBJ1-3; no clear D gene. The germline CDR1 and CDR2 sequences are MGHDK and SYGVNS. With 8 bases removed from V and 4 bases from J, the gap between germline ends came to 12 bases. The length of the CDR3 is 13 residues. The CDR3 loop reads CASLVRSGNTIYF. The CDR3 region has the DNA TGTGCCAGCCTAGTACGGTCCGGAAACACCATATATTTT.

This clone was seen only once. The CDR3 region is CASRTGGTSNQPQHF. DNA for the CDR3: TGTGCCAGCCGAACAGGGGGGACTAGCAATCAGCCCCAGCATTTT. The chain is built from TRBV28 and TRBJ1-5, with 8 bases fitting TRBD1. Per germline, CDR1 MDHEN and CDR2 SYDVKM. This CDR3 spans 15 amino acids. Trimming cost V 8 bases and J 0 bases; bases outside gene matches: 6.

The J gene is TRBJ2-3, the V gene TRBV7-2, with TRBD2 matching over 8 bases. This CDR3 has 16 residues. V lost 1 base, J lost 2 bases, and 5 bases stayed unmatched. The germline V gene has CDR1 SGHTA and CDR2 FQGNSA. The CDR3 DNA reads as TGTGCCAGCAGCTTAGAAACTAGCGGACCCACAGATACGCAGTATTTT. This codes for CASSLETSGPTDTQYF.

The V gene is TRBV27, the J gene TRBJ1-5; no firm D call. The CDR3 length is 14 residues. The V end lost 3 bases, the J end lost 4 bases, and 10 bases lay between the germline ends. CDR1 is MNHEY, CDR2 SMNVEV, per germline (reference sequence). Written as DNA, the CDR3 is TGTGCCAGCAGTTTTGGCAGGCAGAATCAGCCCCAGCATTTT. Amino acids: CASSFGRQNQPQHF.

The chain employs TRBV19 and TRBJ2-3; D remains unclear. The CDR3 length is 12 residues. Germline loops: CDR1 LNHDA, CDR2 SQIVND (reference sequence). With 4 bases removed from V and 6 bases from J, the gap between germline ends came to 8 bases. CDR3 DNA sequence: TGTGCCAGTAGTACAGAACGGGATACGCAGTATTTT. It is translated as CASSTERDTQYF.

V is TRBV30 and J is TRBJ2-6; unclear D gene. The V gene lost 0 bases and the J gene lost 0 bases, with 6 bases spanning the gap. Germline CDR1 reads GTSNPN; CDR2 reads SVGIG (reference sequence). The CDR3 loop spans 15 amino acids. The CDR3: CAWSVALSGANVLTF. In DNA form, the CDR3 reads TGTGCCTGGAGTGTGGCCCTCTCTGGGGCCAACGTCCTGACTTTC.

This clone showed up just once. The chain employs TRBV5-1 and TRBJ2-5, with a weak D call TRBD1 (5 bases). Germline lookup yields CDR1 SGHRS and CDR2 YFSETQ. This CDR3 is built from 12 residues. V was pared by 6 bases and J by 1 base, with 7 bases between. CDR3 protein: CASIGVQETQYF. CDR3 in DNA: TGCGCCAGCATAGGGGTCCAAGAGACCCAGTACTTC.

This chain uses TRBV28 with TRBJ1-1; 10 bases are shared with TRBD1. This CDR3 contains 17 residues. V trimming: 6 bases; J trimming: 3 bases; junction bases outside the gene matches: 13. Germline CDR1 is MDHEN and CDR2 is SYDVKM. CDR3 sequence: CASSLQTGGCRDTEAFF. In DNA, the CDR3 is TGTGCCAGCAGCCTTCAGACAGGGGGCTGTAGGGACACTGAAGCTTTCTTT.

J is TRBJ1-4 and V is TRBV9; tentatively, D is TRBD1 (6 bases). V was trimmed by 4 bases and J by 8 bases, leaving 18 bases between them. The CDR3 length is 15 residues. Germline lookup yields CDR1 SGDLS and CDR2 YYNGEE. The CDR3, as DNA: TGTGCCAGCAGCCCCATGGCGGGGGCGCGAGAAAAACTGTTTTTT. Its translation is CASSPMAGAREKLFF.

CDR3 in DNA: TGTGCCAGCAGCTCCGGAACACCGAGCTCCTACAATGAGCAGTTCTTC. Its protein product is CASSSGTPSSYNEQFF. The J gene is TRBJ2-1, the V gene TRBV5-4; no clear D. From germline, CDR1 is SGHNT and CDR2 YYREEE (reference sequence). CDR3 length: 16 amino acids. The V end lost 3 bases, the J end lost 0 bases, and 13 bases lay between the germline ends.

The chain uses TRBV11-2 and TRBJ1-5, with TRBD1 as a possible D gene (6 bases). V lost 3 bases, J lost 3 bases, and 9 bases lay in between. This CDR3 has 14 amino acids. Germline CDR1 SGHAT, CDR2 FQNNGV. The CDR3 nucleotides read TGTGCCAGCAGCTTGCAGGGGAACAATCAGCCCCAGCATTTT. Protein product: CASSLQGNNQPQHF.

The chain employs TRBV4-1 and TRBJ2-7; the match to TRBD2 covers 7 bases. The trim removed 1 base at V and 4 bases at J, leaving 4 bases unmatched. This CDR3 has 14 amino acids. CDR1 is MGHRA, CDR2 YSYEKL, per germline. In nucleotides, the CDR3 is TGCGCCAGCAGCCAAGCCAACGGGAGGTACGAGCAGTACTTC. It is translated as CASSQANGRYEQYF.

The CDR3, as DNA: TGTGCCAGCAGTAGAGACAGGGGGCAGGAGCGGGAGGAGCATGATACGCAGTATTTT. This encodes CASSRDRGQEREEHDTQYF. J is TRBJ2-3 and V is TRBV28; weak D call: TRBD1 (10 bases). CDR3 length: 19 amino acids. CDR1 is MDHEN and CDR2 is SYDVKM in the germline V gene. V shed 5 bases and J shed 6 bases, with 30 bases lying between them.

The V gene is TRBV27, the J gene TRBJ2-5, with 9 positions matching TRBD1. The V gene's germline CDR1 is MNHEY and CDR2 SMNVEV (reference sequence). J was trimmed by 0 bases and V by 5 bases; bases with no gene match: 7. The CDR3 is made up of 16 amino acids. CDR3 sequence reads: CASSTSDRGYQETQYF. As DNA, the CDR3 is TGTGCCAGCAGTACATCGGACAGGGGATACCAAGAGACCCAGTACTTC.

The CDR3 DNA follows: TGTGCCAGCAGCTTGCCAGCGGGAGGAGGTGAGACCCAGTACTTC. As protein: CASSLPAGGGETQYF. This sequence joins TRBV11-2 and TRBJ2-5; 9 bases match TRBD2. With V trimmed by 3 bases and J by 5 bases, 7 bases remained unmatched. Per germline, CDR1 SGHAT and CDR2 FQNNGV. This CDR3 has 15 residues.

This clone was recorded once. This chain joins TRBV20-1 and TRBJ2-7; D is ambiguous. The CDR3 sequence is 11 residues long. From germline, CDR1 is DFQATT and CDR2 SNEGSKA (reference sequence). CDR3 loop: CIPDLPYEQYF. In nucleotides, the CDR3 is TGCATCCCCGACTTACCCTACGAGCAGTACTTC.

The gene calls are TRBV11-2 and TRBJ1-2; D is possibly TRBD1 (5 bases). V dropped 0 bases and J dropped 6 bases, with 17 bases sitting between them. The germline gives CDR1 SGHAT, CDR2 FQNNGV. The CDR3 is 16 residues long. The CDR3 region has the DNA TGTGCCAGCAGCTTAGAAAAACCCCAGGGATCCCATGGCTACACCTTC. The encoded protein is CASSLEKPQGSHGYTF. The complete variable domain, with remaining parts taken from reference TRBV11-2 and TRBJ1-2, reads EAGVAQSPRYKIIEKRQSVAFWCNPISGHATLYWYQQILGQGPKLLIQFQNNGVVDDSQLPKDRFSAERLKGVDSTLKIQPAKLEDSAVYLCASSLEKPQGSHGYTFGSGTRLTVV.

The chain recombines TRBV5-1 with TRBJ2-1; D is unclear. V lost 6 bases and J 8 bases, leaving 15 bases between the germline ends. The CDR3 runs to 13 residues. Germline V lookup: CDR1 SGHRS, CDR2 YFSETQ. The DNA of the CDR3 is TGCGCCAGCACTGGCAGCGACCCCCATGAGCAGTTCTTC. Encoded protein: CASTGSDPHEQFF. Complete variable domain (other parts from reference TRBV5-1 and TRBJ2-1): KAGVTQTPRYLIKTRGQQVTLSCSPISGHRSVSWYQQTPGQGLQFLFEYFSETQRNKGNFPGRFSGRQFSNSRSEMNVSTLELGDSALYLCASTGSDPHEQFFGPGTRLTVL.

This clone has just one count. The V call is TRBV14, the J call TRBJ1-1, with unresolved D. Germline-derived CDR1 and CDR2 are SGHDN and FVKESK. The CDR3 loop spans 15 amino acids. The germline V and J ends were trimmed by 0 bases and 7 bases, with 15 bases remaining between them. CDR3 loop: CASSQDLISGREAFF. Written as DNA, the CDR3 is TGTGCCAGCAGCCAAGATTTAATATCGGGTCGTGAAGCTTTCTTT.

The chain combines TRBV21-1 with TRBJ1-2. TRBV21-1 constitutes a pseudogene. The CDR3 sequence is 17 residues long. CDR3 residues: CASSKALEKGLGYGYTF. CDR3 coding DNA: TGTGCCAGCAGCAAAGCGCTTGAAAAGGGTCTTGGCTATGGCTACACCTTC.

The rearrangement uses TRBV5-5 and TRBJ1-3; 9 nucleotides match TRBD1. This CDR3 spans 17 amino acids. Germline V CDR1 and CDR2: SGHKS, YYEKEE (reference sequence). The V and J ends lost 4 bases and 0 bases, in that order; junction bases with no gene match: 8. The CDR3 coding sequence is TGTGCCAGCAGCAGAACAGGGGGCATGACCTCTGGAAACACCATATATTTT. Amino acids: CASSRTGGMTSGNTIYF. The full variable domain, in which reference TRBV5-5 and TRBJ1-3 provide the parts outside the CDR3, is DAGVTQSPTHLIKTRGQQVTLRCSPISGHKSVSWYQQVLGQGPQFIFQYYEKEERGRGNFPDRFSARQFPNYSSELNVNALLLGDSALYLCASSRTGGMTSGNTIYFGEGSWLTVV.